Shown below are 17 T cell receptor beta chains from a single sample sequenced in a study of blood T cell repertoires in COVID-19 (dated by TCRdb to about 2020). Libraries were constructed by the immunoSEQ multiplex PCR assay. TCRdb holds this immuneACCESS table with in-frame rearrangements only. Some clones are missing; in checked studies, unresolved V genes explain under half, and the rest has no known cause. A total of approximately 66,000 clones appear in this sample, about 89% of them only once. The ten top clones hold roughly 7% of the sample. Sequenced: peripheral blood. The receptors stem from a man aged 60 to 75 with acute or convalescent COVID-19.

The chain uses TRBV3-1 (or the pseudogene TRBV3-2) and TRBJ2-7; 9 bases are a match to TRBD1. The V and J ends lost 5 bases and 4 bases, in that order; junction bases with no gene match: 6. The CDR3 runs 14 residues. Per the germline V gene, CDR1 is LGHDT and CDR2 is YNNKEL (reference sequence). This chain's CDR3 is CASSEGTGRYEQYF. The CDR3 DNA sequence: TGTGCCAGCAGCGAAGGGACAGGGCGATACGAGCAGTACTTC.

This clone was detected only once. The genes are TRBV3-1 (or the pseudogene TRBV3-2) and TRBJ2-3, with TRBD1 identical over 7 bases. V lost 6 bases to trimming and J lost 6 bases; unmatched junction nucleotides: 12. CDR3 length equals 15 residues. Per the germline V gene, CDR1 is LGHDT and CDR2 is YNNKEL (reference sequence). CDR3: CASSPWDSISDTQYF. CDR3 nucleotide sequence: TGTGCCAGCAGTCCTTGGGACAGTATCTCGGATACGCAGTATTTT.

The chain joins TRBV30 to TRBJ1-3, with TRBD1 as a possible D gene (5 bases). Germline V gives CDR1 GTSNPN, CDR2 SVGIG (reference sequence). There are 16 residues in the CDR3. The ends were cut back, 3 bases at V and 4 bases at J, with 19 bases in the middle. The CDR3 sequence: CAWSHQGAEMGNTIYF. DNA for the CDR3: TGTGCCTGGAGCCACCAGGGCGCCGAGATGGGAAACACCATATATTTT.

J is TRBJ1-1 and V is TRBV5-1; D remains unclear. Germline CDR1 reads SGHRS; CDR2 reads YFSETQ. V was shortened by 1 base and J by 1 base, with 8 bases between the two germline ends. The CDR3 extends over 14 amino acids. The CDR3 region is CASSLRQQNTEAFF. The CDR3 region has the DNA TGCGCCAGCAGCTTGCGACAACAGAACACTGAAGCTTTCTTT.

The chain is built from TRBV7-2 and TRBJ2-1; 8 nucleotides align to TRBD2. From germline, CDR1 is SGHTA and CDR2 FQGNSA. J lost 10 bases, V lost 1 base, and 6 bases had no gene match. The CDR3 extends over 14 amino acids. Here the CDR3 reads CASSLVGQRGEQFF. CDR3 coding DNA: TGTGCCAGCAGCTTAGTTGGCCAGCGGGGGGAGCAGTTCTTC.

This rearrangement joins TRBV19 to TRBJ1-1, with D unclear. The V and J ends lost 3 bases and 5 bases respectively, with 7 bases between them. Germline V gene lookup returns CDR1 LNHDA and CDR2 SQIVND (reference sequence). The CDR3 is 12 residues long. The CDR3 sequence is CASSIGRTEAFF. CDR3 in DNA: TGTGCCAGTAGTATTGGGAGGACTGAAGCTTTCTTT.

The CDR3 reads CAWSVLVGQPGTEAFF. DNA for the CDR3: TGTGCCTGGAGTGTATTAGTTGGACAGCCGGGGACTGAAGCTTTCTTT. The gene calls are TRBV30 and TRBJ1-1; D is perhaps TRBD1 (6 bases). Germline CDR1 GTSNPN, CDR2 SVGIG (reference sequence). The CDR3 sequence is 16 residues long. With 0 bases removed from V and 5 bases from J, the gap between germline ends came to 19 bases.

J is TRBJ2-1 and V is TRBV27, with 9 bases lining up with TRBD2. CDR1 is MNHEY, CDR2 SMNVEV, per germline (reference sequence). CDR3 length equals 15 residues. V lost 2 bases, J lost 9 bases, and 8 bases stayed unmatched. The CDR3 sequence is CASSLTGRGGFEQFF. CDR3 nucleotides: TGTGCCAGCAGTTTAACGGGGCGGGGGGGATTTGAGCAGTTCTTC.

The chain joins TRBV29-1 to TRBJ1-5; D gene uncertain. Germline V lookup: CDR1 SQVTM, CDR2 ANQGSEA. The CDR3 is 13 residues long. V was pared by 5 bases and J by 9 bases, with 17 bases between. The CDR3: CSVRDGLRGPQHF. The CDR3 region has the DNA TGCAGCGTTCGTGACGGGCTCCGGGGGCCCCAGCATTTT. Combining the CDR3 with reference TRBV29-1 and TRBJ1-5 gives the whole variable domain SAVISQKPSRDICQRGTSLTIQCQVDSQVTMMFWYRQQPGQSLTLIATANQGSEATYESGFVIDKFPISRPNLTFSTLTVSNMSPEDSSIYLCSVRDGLRGPQHFGDGTRLSIL.

CDR3 coding DNA: TGTGCCAGTAGTACCCCGACAGGCGTCCTCCACTTT. Translation gives CASSTPTGVLHF. The rearrangement links TRBV19 to TRBJ1-6; possibly TRBD1 for D (6 bases). CDR3 length: 12 residues. V lost 4 bases and J 15 bases, leaving 13 bases between the germline ends. The germline CDR1 and CDR2 sequences are LNHDA and SQIVND (reference sequence). The variable domain in full, with the rest retrieved from reference TRBV19 and TRBJ1-6, is DGGITQSPKYLFRKEGQNVTLSCEQNLNHDAMYWYRQDPGQGLRLIYYSQIVNDFQKGDIAEGYSVSREKKESFPLTVTSAQKNPTAFYLCASSTPTGVLHFGNGTRLTVT.

The rearrangement joins TRBV27 to TRBJ2-3; TRBD2 matches 9 bases. Germline V gene sequence: CDR1 MNHEY, CDR2 SMNVEV (reference sequence). V gave up 2 bases and J gave up 3 bases; unmatched junction bases: 6. This CDR3 has 16 residues. The CDR3 bases are TGTGCCAGCAGTTTACGGCGGGGGGGAGGGACAGATACGCAGTATTTT. This encodes CASSLRRGGGTDTQYF.

This chain connects TRBV11-2 to TRBJ2-1; tentatively, D is TRBD1 (6 bases). The germline V and J ends were trimmed by 6 bases and 0 bases, with 12 bases remaining between them. Looked up from germline, CDR1 is SGHAT and CDR2 is FQNNGV. This CDR3 comprises 15 residues. The CDR3 reads CASSSTGSSYNEQFF. As DNA, the CDR3 is TGTGCCAGCAGTTCCACAGGGAGCTCCTACAATGAGCAGTTCTTC.

The V call is TRBV29-1, the J call TRBJ1-3, with D unresolved. Trimming removed 0 bases at V and 0 bases at J, with 9 bases between. The CDR3 is 15 amino acids. The V gene's germline CDR1 is SQVTM and CDR2 ANQGSEA. The CDR3 here is CSVEDEVSSGNTIYF. CDR3 nucleotide sequence: TGCAGCGTTGAAGATGAGGTCAGCTCTGGAAACACCATATATTTT. The complete variable domain, with remaining parts taken from reference TRBV29-1 and TRBJ1-3, reads SAVISQKPSRDICQRGTSLTIQCQVDSQVTMMFWYRQQPGQSLTLIATANQGSEATYESGFVIDKFPISRPNLTFSTLTVSNMSPEDSSIYLCSVEDEVSSGNTIYFGEGSWLTVV.

Points on this clone: An end of the junction does not agree with germline; a read error may underlie this. This chain joins TRBV25-1 and TRBJ2-7; TRBD1 agrees at 9 bases. CDR3 size: 16 residues. CDR1 and CDR2 from the germline V gene are MGHDK and SYGVNS. The CDR3 here is CASSENRDRVSHEQYF. The CDR3 coding sequence is TGTGCCAGCAGTGAAAACCGGGACAGGGTCTCCCACGAGCAGTACTTC.

The J gene is TRBJ2-3, the V gene TRBV3-1 (or the pseudogene TRBV3-2); possibly TRBD2 for D (6 bases). The CDR3 runs 16 residues. Per the germline V gene, CDR1 is LGHDT and CDR2 is YNNKEL (reference sequence). Trimming removed 11 bases from V and 4 bases from J, with 25 bases in between. CDR3 sequence (DNA): TGTGCCTCCCGTGGGTCTTTCGGGGGTAGGGCAGATACGCAGTATTTT. Translated: CASRGSFGGRADTQYF.

This clone was counted between two and nine times. This chain uses TRBV2 with TRBJ1-5, with D possibly being TRBD1 (5 bases). The germline gives CDR1 SNHLY, CDR2 FYNNEI. Between the trimmed V and J ends, which lost 6 bases and 4 bases, there was a span of 10 bases. The CDR3 covers 13 residues. The CDR3 DNA reads as TGTGCCAGCAGGGTGACAGCAAATCAGCCCCAGCATTTT. It codes for CASRVTANQPQHF.

The CDR3 sequence is CASSPPGQQETQYF. The DNA for the CDR3 is TGTGCCAGCTCACCACCCGGACAGCAAGAGACCCAGTACTTC. The chain carries TRBV18 and TRBJ2-5; perhaps TRBD1 as D (6 bases). V gave up 0 bases and J gave up 2 bases, with 7 bases separating them. CDR3 length: 14 amino acids. Per the germline V gene, CDR1 is KGHSH and CDR2 is LQKENI.